The 27 T cell receptor beta chains listed next were all sequenced from one sample in a study of T-cell memory formation after mild COVID-19. Via MiXCR, TCRdb re-called the 5' RACE reads, giving one row per CDR3 protein. The sample records under 300,000 distinct CDR3 sequences, under 20% being singletons. Source material: PBMCs or a T cell subset sorted from them (not recorded which). These receptors all stem from a man younger than 30 who had mild COVID-19 (a few samples of this study predate the infection). Cell type and time point are not known.

Only a few counts were recorded for this clonotype. V and J are TRBV5-1 and TRBJ2-7; D possibly corresponds to TRBD2 (5 bases). Trimming removed 2 bases from V and 4 bases from J, with 13 bases in between. Looked up from germline, CDR1 is SGHRS and CDR2 is YFSETQ. The CDR3 length is 14 residues. CDR3 nucleotide sequence: TGCGCCAGCAGCTTCGAGGGATACAATTACGAGCAGTACTTC. The encoded protein is CASSFEGYNYEQYF.

The chain recombines TRBV19 with TRBJ2-5; 7 bases align to TRBD1. This CDR3 region has 13 residues. After removal of 7 bases from V and 1 base from J, the junction contained 3 bases not matched to a gene. Looked up from germline, CDR1 is LNHDA and CDR2 is SQIVND (reference sequence). CDR3 amino acids: CASTSGGQETQYF. CDR3 in DNA: TGTGCCAGTACCTCAGGGGGCCAAGAGACCCAGTACTTC.

The chain links TRBV20-1 to TRBJ2-3; no firm D call. The CDR3 sequence is 13 residues long. V was pared by 3 bases and J by 0 bases, with 7 bases between. Germline V gives CDR1 DFQATT, CDR2 SNEGSKA (reference sequence). CDR3 in DNA: TGCAGTGCTAGTAGTGCTAGCACAGATACGCAGTATTTT. Protein product: CSASSASTDTQYF.

This clonotype has at least ten counts. The rearrangement joins TRBV4-3 to TRBJ2-3; a weak D match, TRBD2 (5 bases). This CDR3 is 15 amino acids long. The germline V gene has CDR1 LGHNA and CDR2 YSLEER. Trimming left V 4 bases short and J 4 bases short, with 15 bases between. The CDR3: CASSRAPGIADTQYF. CDR3 DNA: TGCGCCAGCAGCCGGGCCCCGGGGATCGCAGATACGCAGTATTTT.

This chain links TRBV20-1 with TRBJ2-3, with TRBD2 matching over 14 bases. V shed 5 bases, J shed 6 bases, and the junction held 7 bases outside the gene matches. CDR3 length: 15 residues. The germline V gene encodes CDR1 DFQATT and CDR2 SNEGSKA (reference sequence). The CDR3 spells CSAPGTSGGLDTQYF. The CDR3 DNA is TGCAGTGCTCCAGGGACTAGCGGGGGACTGGATACGCAGTATTTT.

In this sample, this clonotype turned up a few times. The V and J genes are TRBV12-3 or TRBV12-4 and TRBJ2-6; unclear D gene. Trimming left V 3 bases short and J 0 bases short, with 6 bases between. The CDR3 spans 15 residues. This chain's CDR3 is CASSFRFSGANVLTF. The CDR3 nucleotides read TGTGCCAGCAGTTTCAGGTTCTCTGGGGCCAACGTCCTGACTTTC.

This clonotype has a handful of counts. V is TRBV29-1 and J is TRBJ2-2, with TRBD2 matching over 11 bases. V lost 3 bases, J lost 0 bases, and 6 bases stayed unmatched. Germline V lookup: CDR1 SQVTM, CDR2 ANQGSEA. This CDR3 comprises 17 residues. CDR3 sequence reads: CSVDYRTSGSNTGELFF. The CDR3 DNA reads as TGCAGCGTTGATTACCGGACTAGCGGGTCGAACACCGGGGAGCTGTTTTTT.

This clonotype was found a few times. This chain joins TRBV5-1 and TRBJ2-7, with a tentative D call TRBD1 (6 bases). The germline gives CDR1 SGHRS, CDR2 YFSETQ. The CDR3 sequence is 15 residues long. Trimming cost V 4 bases and J 7 bases, with 21 bases left between them. The CDR3 region is CASSMGQGVRWEQYF. The CDR3 coding sequence is TGCGCCAGCAGCATGGGACAAGGGGTTCGTTGGGAGCAGTACTTC.

The V and J genes are TRBV21-1 and TRBJ2-1; TRBD1 was called by the table and not checked on the DNA. TRBV21-1 is given as a pseudogene. The CDR3 spans 10 residues. The CDR3 region is CASKGEGQFF. CDR3 nucleotide sequence: TGTGCCAGCAAAGGGGAAGGGCAGTTCTTC.

The CDR3: CASSTLGTENTEAFF. CDR3 nucleotide sequence: TGTGCCAGTAGTACTCTCGGAACAGAGAACACTGAAGCTTTCTTT. The J gene is TRBJ1-1, the V gene TRBV19, with D hard to call. V dropped 4 bases and J dropped 1 base, with 13 bases sitting between them. Germline assignment: CDR1 LNHDA and CDR2 SQIVND (reference sequence). The CDR3 loop spans 15 amino acids.

In this sample, this clonotype turned up a few times. V usage is TRBV6-2 or TRBV6-3 and J usage is TRBJ2-5, with a possible D match to TRBD1 (6 bases). The V gene lost 5 bases and the J gene lost 1 base, with 11 bases spanning the gap. This CDR3 contains 14 residues. The germline V gene encodes CDR1 MNHEY and CDR2 SVGEGT. The CDR3 sequence: CASSPPDSQETQYF. In DNA, the CDR3 is TGTGCCAGCAGTCCCCCGGACAGCCAAGAGACCCAGTACTTC.

The CDR3 sequence: CASSQDGADQPQHF. The CDR3 region has the DNA TGCGCCAGCAGCCAGGACGGTGCGGATCAGCCCCAGCATTTT. The chain employs TRBV5-1 and TRBJ1-5; D remains ambiguous. CDR3 length: 14 residues. V lost 4 bases, J lost 5 bases, and 13 bases lay in between. Per germline, CDR1 SGHRS and CDR2 YFSETQ.

This clonotype showed up just a few times. This chain links TRBV29-1 with TRBJ2-3; TRBD2 matches at 7 bases. V gave up 4 bases and J gave up 3 bases; unmatched junction bases: 7. Germline V gives CDR1 SQVTM, CDR2 ANQGSEA. The CDR3 is 14 residues long. The CDR3 here is CSVVGGGRTDTQYF. CDR3 nucleotides: TGCAGCGTTGTTGGGGGGGGAAGAACAGATACGCAGTATTTT.

This sequence joins TRBV18 and TRBJ2-7, with 9 bases fitting TRBD1. V lost 4 bases, J lost 6 bases, and 4 bases stayed unmatched. The germline V gene has CDR1 KGHSH and CDR2 LQKENI. This CDR3 is 13 amino acids long. The CDR3 DNA is TGTGCCAGCTCACGTGACAGGGGGGCCGAGCAGTACGTC. Protein: CASSRDRGAEQYV.

V and J are TRBV11-2 and TRBJ2-5; TRBD2 matches at 8 bases. Per the germline V gene, CDR1 is SGHAT and CDR2 is FQNNGV. Losses at the gene ends were 1 base for V and 2 bases for J; bases not matched to a gene: 3. This CDR3 has 15 amino acids. CDR3 DNA sequence: TGTGCCAGCAGCTTAGTGGCGGGGGGACAAGAGACCCAGTACTTC. Translated, it gives CASSLVAGGQETQYF.

This clonotype has a handful of counts. This sequence joins TRBV7-8 and TRBJ1-5, with no clear D. Trimming removed 1 base from V and 6 bases from J, with 7 bases in between. From germline, CDR1 is SGHVS and CDR2 FQNEAQ. The CDR3 loop spans 13 amino acids. The CDR3 DNA reads as TGTGCCAGCAGCTTAGAGAGGGTTCAGCCCCAGCATTTT. This translates into CASSLERVQPQHF.

The V call is TRBV15, the J call TRBJ2-7; tentatively, D is TRBD2 (5 bases). Germline V gene data show CDR1 as LNHNV and CDR2 as YYDKDF (reference sequence). Trimming took 0 bases from V and 0 from J, leaving 6 bases between them. This CDR3 is 14 amino acids long. CDR3 sequence: CATSRDRGSYEQYV. The CDR3 DNA follows: TGTGCCACCAGCAGAGATCGGGGCTCCTACGAGCAGTACGTC.

The CDR3 DNA reads TGTGCCAGTAAGACAGGGGGCCGCGGACTGTTTTTT. Translation gives CASKTGGRGLFF. The chain couples TRBV12-3 or TRBV12-4 to TRBJ1-4, with TRBD1 matching over 10 bases. Losses at the gene ends were 9 bases for V and 13 bases for J; bases not matched to a gene: 8. The CDR3 consists of 12 residues.

This clonotype occurred a few times. For the CDR3, the DNA is TGTGCCAGCAGCCACCTACAGGGGGCTATCAGCAATCAGCCCCAGCATTTT. It yields the protein CASSHLQGAISNQPQHF. The chain has TRBV6-6 and TRBJ1-5; 9 bases fit TRBD1. Germline V gene sequence: CDR1 MNHNY, CDR2 SVGAGI (reference sequence). Trimming took 6 bases from V and 1 from J; bases not matched to a gene: 10. The length of the CDR3 is 17 residues.

Only a few counts were recorded for this clonotype. V gene TRBV4-2 combines with J gene TRBJ2-1; 7 nucleotides agree with TRBD2. The CDR3 sequence is 15 residues long. Germline assignment: CDR1 LGHNA and CDR2 YNFKEQ. V shed 0 bases, J shed 8 bases, and the junction held 7 bases outside the gene matches. The CDR3 region has the DNA TGTGCCAGCAGCCAAGAGCGGCTAGCGGTCGATGAGCAGTTCTTC. Translation: CASSQERLAVDEQFF.

In its sample, this clonotype was seen a few times. This sequence joins TRBV7-2 and TRBJ1-5; a possible D gene is TRBD1 (6 bases). The CDR3 sequence is 13 residues long. The germline V and J ends were trimmed by 8 bases and 7 bases, with 15 bases remaining between them. Germline CDR1 and CDR2: SGHTA and FQGNSA. CDR3 amino acids: CASQGPFGQPQHF. The CDR3 DNA reads as TGTGCCAGCCAGGGGCCCTTTGGGCAGCCCCAGCATTTT.

J is TRBJ2-6 and V is TRBV5-1; D is unresolved. CDR1 SGHRS and CDR2 YFSETQ come from the germline V gene. V was clipped by 0 bases and J by 0 bases, with 7 bases between them. The CDR3 runs to 16 residues. CDR3 protein: CASSLVTASGANVLTF. In nucleotides, the CDR3 is TGCGCCAGCAGCTTGGTAACAGCCTCTGGGGCCAACGTCCTGACTTTC.

The sample holds a few counts of this clonotype. J is TRBJ2-3 and V is TRBV12-3 or TRBV12-4; unclear D gene. V lost 6 bases and J lost 1, with 14 bases in between. This CDR3 has 15 residues. The CDR3 sequence: CASSPTSWGTDTQYF. The DNA of the CDR3 is TGTGCCAGCAGCCCAACATCATGGGGCACAGATACGCAGTATTTT.

Only a few counts were recorded for this clonotype. The chain uses TRBV7-8 and TRBJ2-3; 9 nucleotides agree with TRBD2. V lost 3 bases, J lost 7 bases, and 11 bases stayed unmatched. Germline V gene lookup returns CDR1 SGHVS and CDR2 FQNEAQ. This CDR3 is built from 16 residues. The CDR3 region has the DNA TGTGCCAGCAGCTTTTATAGCGGGGGAACTTTAAATACGCAGTATTTT. Residues: CASSFYSGGTLNTQYF.

This chain joins TRBV6-2 or TRBV6-3 and TRBJ2-4; no definite D call. Looked up from germline, CDR1 is MNHEY and CDR2 is SVGEGT. Trimming stripped 4 bases from V and 5 bases from J, with 15 bases between. The CDR3 sequence is 15 residues long. The CDR3 DNA reads TGTGCCAGCAGTTCGTATCGGAAACCCCAAAACATTCAGTACTTC. Translating gives CASSSYRKPQNIQYF.

This clonotype was counted only a few times. V and J are TRBV4-2 and TRBJ2-4; 9 positions match TRBD2. Per the germline V gene, CDR1 is LGHNA and CDR2 is YNFKEQ. This CDR3 comprises 15 residues. V shed 5 bases, J shed 3 bases, and the junction held 5 bases outside the gene matches. The CDR3 region is CASSSAGGYKNIQYF. CDR3 sequence (DNA): TGTGCCAGCAGCTCAGCGGGGGGTTACAAAAACATTCAGTACTTC.

This chain links TRBV28 with TRBJ2-3; 10 positions agree with TRBD2. The germline CDR1 and CDR2 sequences are MDHEN and SYDVKM. With 6 bases clipped from V and 4 bases from J, the junction kept 13 bases outside the gene matches. The CDR3 loop spans 17 amino acids. This chain's CDR3 is CASRTTLAGARPDTQYF. CDR3 sequence (DNA): TGTGCCAGCAGGACGACCCTAGCGGGGGCTCGGCCAGATACGCAGTATTTT.